One and the same sample provided the 3 T cell receptor beta chains below, sequenced in a study of human T cells and chemical hapten exposure. This sample's time point: patch test 1, 2 weeks after DPC sensitization. Regarding treatment: therapeutic diphenylcyclopropenone sensitization with weekly scalp DPC. MiXCR was run by TCRdb on the RACE reads, yielding one entry per CDR3 protein. The table includes about 340,000 distinct CDR3 sequences, around 7% detected once. The input for sequencing was whole blood, taken in connection with sensitization to the hapten diphenylcyclopropenone (DPC). These receptors all stem from a woman aged 18-35 years with alopecia areata. Some clones in this sample may be carry-over from other donors' samples.

This clonotype was picked up many times. J is TRBJ2-2 and V is TRBV12-3 or TRBV12-4; 8 nucleotides agree with TRBD2. The junction had 11 bases not matched to a gene; V was cut back by 6 bases and J by 5 bases. The CDR3 has 16 residues. The CDR3 region is CASSHRTSRGTGELFF. The CDR3 region has the DNA TGTGCCAGCAGCCATCGGACTAGCAGAGGGACCGGGGAGCTGTTTTTT.

This clonotype was picked up a small number of times. The rearrangement links TRBV4-3 to TRBJ1-5; the match to TRBD1 covers 8 bases. Germline trimming cut 4 bases from V and 4 bases from J; bases unmatched to any gene: 6. The CDR3 spans 15 residues. CDR1 is LGHNA, CDR2 YSLEER, per germline. DNA of the CDR3: TGCGCCAGCAGCCCCCAACGACAGGGGAATCAGCCCCAGCATTTT. Translating gives CASSPQRQGNQPQHF.

The rearrangement links TRBV6-6 to TRBJ1-5; D not resolved. Germline values: CDR1 MNHNY, CDR2 SVGAGI (reference sequence). V lost 11 bases to trimming and J lost 4 bases, with 12 bases between them. The CDR3 extends over 12 amino acids. CDR3 sequence: CAYSAPNQPQHF. The CDR3 DNA is TGTGCCTACTCGGCGCCGAATCAGCCCCAGCATTTT.